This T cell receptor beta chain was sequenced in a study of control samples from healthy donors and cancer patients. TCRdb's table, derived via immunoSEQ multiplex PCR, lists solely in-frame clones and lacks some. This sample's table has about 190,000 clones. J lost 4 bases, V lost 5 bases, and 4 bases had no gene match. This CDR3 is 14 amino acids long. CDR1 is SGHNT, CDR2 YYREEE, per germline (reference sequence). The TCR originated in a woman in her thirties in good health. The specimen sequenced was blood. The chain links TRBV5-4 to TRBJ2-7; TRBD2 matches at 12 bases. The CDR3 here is CASRTSGGSYEQYF. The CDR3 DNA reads TGTGCCAGCAGGACTAGCGGGGGCTCGTACGAGCAGTACTTC.